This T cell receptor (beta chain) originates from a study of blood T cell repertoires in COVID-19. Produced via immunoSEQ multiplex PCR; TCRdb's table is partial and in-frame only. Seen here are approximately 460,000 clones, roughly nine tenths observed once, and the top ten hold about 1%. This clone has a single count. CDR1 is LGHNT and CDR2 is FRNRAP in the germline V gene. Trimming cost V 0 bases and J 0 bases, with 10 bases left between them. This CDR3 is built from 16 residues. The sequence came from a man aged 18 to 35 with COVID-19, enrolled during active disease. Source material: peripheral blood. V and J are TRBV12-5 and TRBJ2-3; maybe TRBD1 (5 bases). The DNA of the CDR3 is TGTGCTAGTGGTTTGGTAGGACACCGAAGCACAGATACGCAGTATTTT. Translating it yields CASGLVGHRSTDTQYF.